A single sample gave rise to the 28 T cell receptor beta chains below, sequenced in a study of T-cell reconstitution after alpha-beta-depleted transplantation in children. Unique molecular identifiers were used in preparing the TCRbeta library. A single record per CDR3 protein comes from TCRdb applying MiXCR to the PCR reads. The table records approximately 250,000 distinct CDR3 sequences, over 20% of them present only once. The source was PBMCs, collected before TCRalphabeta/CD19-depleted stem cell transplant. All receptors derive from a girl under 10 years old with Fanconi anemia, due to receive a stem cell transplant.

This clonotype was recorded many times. The CDR3 loop reads CASSLAGGVHEQFF. CDR3 DNA sequence: TGTGCCAGCAGTTTAGCGGGGGGGGTGCATGAGCAGTTCTTC. This rearrangement joins TRBV12-3 or TRBV12-4 to TRBJ2-1; 7 nucleotides line up with TRBD2. The CDR3 extends over 14 amino acids. V lost 0 bases to trimming and J lost 8 bases; unmatched junction nucleotides: 4.

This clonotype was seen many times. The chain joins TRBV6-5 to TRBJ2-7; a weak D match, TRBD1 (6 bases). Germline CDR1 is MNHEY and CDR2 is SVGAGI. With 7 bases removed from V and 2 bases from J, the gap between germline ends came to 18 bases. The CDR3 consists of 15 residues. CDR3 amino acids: CASNPVDRSPYEQYF. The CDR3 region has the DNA TGTGCCAGCAACCCCGTAGACAGGAGTCCCTACGAGCAGTACTTC.

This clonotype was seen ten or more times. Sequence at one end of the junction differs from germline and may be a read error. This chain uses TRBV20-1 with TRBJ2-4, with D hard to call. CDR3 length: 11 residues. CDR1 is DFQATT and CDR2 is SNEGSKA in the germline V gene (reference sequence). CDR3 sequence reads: CSARDNAGSGF. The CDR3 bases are TGCAGTGCTAGAGATAACGCCGGGTCGGGCTTC.

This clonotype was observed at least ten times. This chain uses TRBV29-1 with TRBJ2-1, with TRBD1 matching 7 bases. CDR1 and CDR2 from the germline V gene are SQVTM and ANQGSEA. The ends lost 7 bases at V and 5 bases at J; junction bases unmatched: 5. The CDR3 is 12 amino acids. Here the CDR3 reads CSDRDRDNEQFF. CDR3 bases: TGCAGCGACAGAGACAGGGACAATGAGCAGTTCTTC.

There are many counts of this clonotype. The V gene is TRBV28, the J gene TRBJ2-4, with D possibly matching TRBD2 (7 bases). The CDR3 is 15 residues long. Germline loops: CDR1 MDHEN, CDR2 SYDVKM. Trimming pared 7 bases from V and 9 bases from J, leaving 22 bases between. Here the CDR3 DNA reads TGTGCCAGCACCTACCGGACGCAGGGAGGGGGCATTCAGTACTTC. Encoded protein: CASTYRTQGGGIQYF.

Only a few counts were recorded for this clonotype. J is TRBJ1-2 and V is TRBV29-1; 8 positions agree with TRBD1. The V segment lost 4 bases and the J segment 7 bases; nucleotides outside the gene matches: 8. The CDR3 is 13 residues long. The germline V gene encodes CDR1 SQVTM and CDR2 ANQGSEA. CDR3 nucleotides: TGCAGCGTTGTGGTGCAGGGGGCGTTTGGCTACACCTTC. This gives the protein CSVVVQGAFGYTF.

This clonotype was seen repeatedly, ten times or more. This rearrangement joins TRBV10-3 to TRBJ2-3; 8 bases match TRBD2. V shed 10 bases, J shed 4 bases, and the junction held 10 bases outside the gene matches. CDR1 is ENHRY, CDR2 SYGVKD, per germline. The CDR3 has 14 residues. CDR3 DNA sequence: TGTGCCACCACACTGAGCGGGAGATCAGATACGCAGTATTTT. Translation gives CATTLSGRSDTQYF.

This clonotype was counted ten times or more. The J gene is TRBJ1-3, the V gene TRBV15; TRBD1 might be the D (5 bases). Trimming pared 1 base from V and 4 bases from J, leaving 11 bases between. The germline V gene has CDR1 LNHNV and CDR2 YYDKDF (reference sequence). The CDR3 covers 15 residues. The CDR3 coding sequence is TGTGCCACCAGCAGAGGGTGGGACGGAGGAAACACCATATATTTT. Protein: CATSRGWDGGNTIYF.

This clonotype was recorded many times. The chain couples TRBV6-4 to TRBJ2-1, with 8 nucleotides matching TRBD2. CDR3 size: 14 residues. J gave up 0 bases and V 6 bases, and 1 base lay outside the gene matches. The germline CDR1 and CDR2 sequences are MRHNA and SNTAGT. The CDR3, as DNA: TGTGCCAGCAGCGGGGGGGCCTCCTACAATGAGCAGTTCTTC. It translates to CASSGGASYNEQFF.

The CDR3 protein is CASSYHNRDLQETQYF. The CDR3 DNA reads TGTGCCAGCAGTTACCACAACCGGGACCTCCAAGAGACCCAGTACTTC. This chain connects TRBV6-5 to TRBJ2-5; possibly TRBD1 or TRBD2 for D (5 bases each). The germline V and J ends were trimmed by 2 bases and 1 base, with 14 bases remaining between them. CDR1 MNHEY and CDR2 SVGAGI come from the germline V gene. This CDR3 has 16 residues.

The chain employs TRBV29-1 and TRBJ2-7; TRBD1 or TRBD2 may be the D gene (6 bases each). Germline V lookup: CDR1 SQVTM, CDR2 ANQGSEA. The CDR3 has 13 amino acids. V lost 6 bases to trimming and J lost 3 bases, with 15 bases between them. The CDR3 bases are TGCAGCGTGACACCGGGGGCCTTCTACGAGCAGTACTTC. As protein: CSVTPGAFYEQYF.

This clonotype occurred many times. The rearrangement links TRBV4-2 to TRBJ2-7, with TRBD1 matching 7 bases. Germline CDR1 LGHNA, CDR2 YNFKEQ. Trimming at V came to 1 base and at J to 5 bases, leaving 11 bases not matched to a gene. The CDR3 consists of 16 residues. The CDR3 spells CASSQAANRGLHEQYF. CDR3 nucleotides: TGTGCCAGCAGCCAAGCAGCCAACAGGGGTTTGCACGAGCAGTACTTC.

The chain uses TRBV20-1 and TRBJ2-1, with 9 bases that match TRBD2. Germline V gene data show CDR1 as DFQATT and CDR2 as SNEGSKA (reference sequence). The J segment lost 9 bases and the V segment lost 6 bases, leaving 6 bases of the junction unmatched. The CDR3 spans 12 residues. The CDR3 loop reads CSATGTSPEQFF. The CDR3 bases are TGCAGTGCCACCGGGACTAGCCCTGAGCAGTTCTTC.

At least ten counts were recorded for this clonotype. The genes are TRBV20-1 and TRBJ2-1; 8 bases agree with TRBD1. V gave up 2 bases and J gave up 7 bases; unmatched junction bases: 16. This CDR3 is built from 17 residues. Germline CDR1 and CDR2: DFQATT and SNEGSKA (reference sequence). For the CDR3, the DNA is TGCAGTGCTAGACCATACCGGACAGGGAAAATTGGGAATGAGCAGTTCTTC. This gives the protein CSARPYRTGKIGNEQFF.

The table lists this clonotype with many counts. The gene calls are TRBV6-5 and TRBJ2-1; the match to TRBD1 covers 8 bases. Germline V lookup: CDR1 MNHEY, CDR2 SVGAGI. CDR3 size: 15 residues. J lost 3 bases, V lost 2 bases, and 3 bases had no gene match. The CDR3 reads CASSYSGQGYNEQFF. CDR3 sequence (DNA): TGTGCCAGCAGTTACAGCGGACAGGGCTACAATGAGCAGTTCTTC.

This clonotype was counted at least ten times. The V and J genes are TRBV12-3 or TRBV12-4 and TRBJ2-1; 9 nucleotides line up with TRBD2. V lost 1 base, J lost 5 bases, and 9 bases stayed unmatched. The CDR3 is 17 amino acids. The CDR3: CASSLEALAGRHNEQFF. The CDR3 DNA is TGTGCCAGCAGTTTAGAAGCGCTAGCGGGAAGACACAATGAGCAGTTCTTC.

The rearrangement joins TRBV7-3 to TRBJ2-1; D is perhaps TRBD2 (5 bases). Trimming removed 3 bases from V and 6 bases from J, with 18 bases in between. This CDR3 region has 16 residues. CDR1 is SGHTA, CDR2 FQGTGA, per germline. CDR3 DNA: TGTGCCAGCAGCTTCCGGGGAATAGGGAACTTCAATGAGCAGTTCTTC. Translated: CASSFRGIGNFNEQFF.

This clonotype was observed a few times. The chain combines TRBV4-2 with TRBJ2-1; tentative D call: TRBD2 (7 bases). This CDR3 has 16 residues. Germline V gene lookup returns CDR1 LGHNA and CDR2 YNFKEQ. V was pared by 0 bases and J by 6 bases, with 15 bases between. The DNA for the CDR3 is TGTGCCAGCAGCCAAGAAAGGGGGGGAATCCCCAATGAGCAGTTCTTC. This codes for CASSQERGGIPNEQFF.

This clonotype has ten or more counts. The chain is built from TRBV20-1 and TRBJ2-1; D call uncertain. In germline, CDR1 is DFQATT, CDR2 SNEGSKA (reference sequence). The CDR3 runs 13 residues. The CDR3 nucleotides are TGCAGAGGCGCCCTAGACGGAAGCAATGAGCAGTTCTTC. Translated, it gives CRGALDGSNEQFF.

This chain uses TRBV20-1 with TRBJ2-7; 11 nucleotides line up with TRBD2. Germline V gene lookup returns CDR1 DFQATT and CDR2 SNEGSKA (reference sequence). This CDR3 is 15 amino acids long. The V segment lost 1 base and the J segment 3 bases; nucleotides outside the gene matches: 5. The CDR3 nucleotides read TGCAGTGCTAGAGTATTTGGACTAGCGGGCTACGAGCAGTACTTC. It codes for CSARVFGLAGYEQYF.

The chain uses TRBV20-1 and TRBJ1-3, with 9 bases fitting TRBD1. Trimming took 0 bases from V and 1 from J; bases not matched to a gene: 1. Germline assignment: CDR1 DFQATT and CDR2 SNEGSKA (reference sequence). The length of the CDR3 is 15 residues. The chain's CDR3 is CSAREGTGSGNTIYF. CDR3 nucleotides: TGCAGTGCTAGAGAGGGGACAGGGTCTGGAAACACCATATATTTT.

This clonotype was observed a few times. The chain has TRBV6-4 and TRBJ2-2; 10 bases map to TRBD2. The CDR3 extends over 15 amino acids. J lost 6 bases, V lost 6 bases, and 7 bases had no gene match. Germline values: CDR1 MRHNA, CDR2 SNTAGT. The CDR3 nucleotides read TGTGCCAGCAGGGCTCTAGCGGGGGCCCCCGGGGAGCTGTTTTTT. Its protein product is CASRALAGAPGELFF.

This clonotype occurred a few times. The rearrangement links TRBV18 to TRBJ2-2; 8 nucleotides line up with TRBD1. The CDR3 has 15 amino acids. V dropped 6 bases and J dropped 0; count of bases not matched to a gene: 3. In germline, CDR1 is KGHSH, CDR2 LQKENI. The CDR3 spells CASSSDRANTGELFF. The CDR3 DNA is TGTGCCAGCTCTTCGGACAGGGCGAACACCGGGGAGCTGTTTTTT.

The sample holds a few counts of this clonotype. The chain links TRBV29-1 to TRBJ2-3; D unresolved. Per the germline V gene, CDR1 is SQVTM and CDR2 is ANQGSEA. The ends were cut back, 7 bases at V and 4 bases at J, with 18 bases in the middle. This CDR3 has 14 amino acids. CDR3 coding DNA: TGCAGCGCCAACCGATACCCAGAGGCAGATACGCAGTATTTT. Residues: CSANRYPEADTQYF.

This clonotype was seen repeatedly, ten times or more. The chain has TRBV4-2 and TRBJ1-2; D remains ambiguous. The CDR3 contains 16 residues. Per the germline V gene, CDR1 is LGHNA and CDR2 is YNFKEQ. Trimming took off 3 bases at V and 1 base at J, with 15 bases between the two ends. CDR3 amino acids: CASSHVAGALNYGYTF. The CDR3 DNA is TGTGCCAGCAGCCACGTAGCAGGAGCTCTTAACTATGGCTACACCTTC.

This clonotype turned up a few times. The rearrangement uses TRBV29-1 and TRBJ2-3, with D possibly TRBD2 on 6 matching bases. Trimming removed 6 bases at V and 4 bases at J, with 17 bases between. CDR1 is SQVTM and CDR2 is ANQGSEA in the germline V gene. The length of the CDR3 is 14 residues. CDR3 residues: CSVFSGSEPDTQYF. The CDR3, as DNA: TGCAGCGTATTTAGCGGTTCCGAGCCAGATACGCAGTATTTT.

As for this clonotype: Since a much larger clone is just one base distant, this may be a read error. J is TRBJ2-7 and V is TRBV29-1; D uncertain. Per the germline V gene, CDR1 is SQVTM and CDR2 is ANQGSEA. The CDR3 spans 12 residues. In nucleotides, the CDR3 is TGCAGCGTTGCGGCTAGTCCCTACGAGCTGTACTTC. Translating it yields CSVAASPYELYF.

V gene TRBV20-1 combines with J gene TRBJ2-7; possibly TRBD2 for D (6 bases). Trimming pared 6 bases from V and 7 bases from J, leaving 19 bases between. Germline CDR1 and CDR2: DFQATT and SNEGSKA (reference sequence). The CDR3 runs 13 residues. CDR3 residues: CSAMWRPAGEQYF. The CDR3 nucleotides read TGCAGTGCAATGTGGAGGCCTGCGGGGGAGCAGTACTTC.